What follows is one TCR beta chain and its context. Its antigen is unknown. The data were produced by immunoSEQ multiplex PCR, yet TCRdb's version contains in-frame clones alone and is incomplete. Here the sample spans 250,000 to 350,000 clones, 88% being singletons. This entry belongs to a study of cytomegalovirus exposure and HLA in healthy donors. About the study: A subsequent analysis stated that the 90 to 150 validation repertoires were run on the same platform as the approximately 610 first-cohort repertoires. Broader study findings: Some public TCRs appeared in many individuals, while most sequences were rare. Some TCR beta chains (about 180 of them) were listed as cytomegalovirus-associated. Under in vitro conditions, three CMV-associated chains were confirmed as specific for CMV antigens.

Sequenced input: PBMCs. This clonotype originated in a man aged 25 to 45 in good health and CMV-seronegative.

The CDR3 loop reads CSVEVPGQGDEKLFF. The CDR3 nucleotides read TGCAGCGTTGAAGTCCCGGGACAGGGGGATGAAAAACTGTTTTTT. This sequence joins TRBV29-1 and TRBJ1-4; 11 nucleotides match TRBD1. With 1 base clipped from V and 6 bases from J, the junction kept 4 bases outside the gene matches. The CDR3 is made up of 15 amino acids. Germline V gene lookup returns CDR1 SQVTM and CDR2 ANQGSEA.